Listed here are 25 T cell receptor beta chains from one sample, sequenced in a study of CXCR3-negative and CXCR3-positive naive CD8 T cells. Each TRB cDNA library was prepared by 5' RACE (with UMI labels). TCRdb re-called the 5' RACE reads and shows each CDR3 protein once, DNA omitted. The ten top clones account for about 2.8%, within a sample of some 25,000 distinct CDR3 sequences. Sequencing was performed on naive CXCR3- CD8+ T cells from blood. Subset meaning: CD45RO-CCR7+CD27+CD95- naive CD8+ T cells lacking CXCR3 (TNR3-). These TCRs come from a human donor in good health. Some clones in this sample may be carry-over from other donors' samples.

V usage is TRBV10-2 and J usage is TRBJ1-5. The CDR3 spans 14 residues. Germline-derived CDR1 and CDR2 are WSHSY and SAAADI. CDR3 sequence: CASSEWYSNQPQHF.

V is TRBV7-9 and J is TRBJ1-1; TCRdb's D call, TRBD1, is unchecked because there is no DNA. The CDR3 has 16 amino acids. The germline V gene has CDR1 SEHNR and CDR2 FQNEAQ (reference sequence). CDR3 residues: CASSPRDRGMNTEAFF.

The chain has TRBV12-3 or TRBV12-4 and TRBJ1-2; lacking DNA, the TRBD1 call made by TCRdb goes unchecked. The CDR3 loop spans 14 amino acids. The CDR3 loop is CASSSGVLGYGYTF.

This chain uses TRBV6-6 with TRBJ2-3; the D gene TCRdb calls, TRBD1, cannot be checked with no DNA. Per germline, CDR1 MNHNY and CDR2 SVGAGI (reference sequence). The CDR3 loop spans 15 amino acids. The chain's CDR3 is CATTPAGVVADTQYF.

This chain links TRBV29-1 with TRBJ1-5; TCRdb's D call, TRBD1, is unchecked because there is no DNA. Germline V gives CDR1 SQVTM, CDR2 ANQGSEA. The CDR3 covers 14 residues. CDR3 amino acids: CSVEVGGGDQPQHF. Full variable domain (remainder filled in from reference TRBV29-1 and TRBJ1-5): SAVISQKPSRDICQRGTSLTIQCQVDSQVTMMFWYRQQPGQSLTLIATANQGSEATYESGFVIDKFPISRPNLTFSTLTVSNMSPEDSSIYLCSVEVGGGDQPQHFGDGTRLSIL.

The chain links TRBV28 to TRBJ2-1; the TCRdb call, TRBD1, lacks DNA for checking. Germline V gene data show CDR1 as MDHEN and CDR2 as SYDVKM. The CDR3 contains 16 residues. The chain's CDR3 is CASRTRQGLSFNEQFF.

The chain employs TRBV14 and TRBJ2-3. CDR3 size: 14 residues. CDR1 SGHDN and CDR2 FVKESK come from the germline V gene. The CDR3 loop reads CASSQEPGADTQYF.

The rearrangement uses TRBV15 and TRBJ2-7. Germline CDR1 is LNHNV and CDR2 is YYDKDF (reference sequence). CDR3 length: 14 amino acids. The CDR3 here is CATSRGQLAYEQYF.

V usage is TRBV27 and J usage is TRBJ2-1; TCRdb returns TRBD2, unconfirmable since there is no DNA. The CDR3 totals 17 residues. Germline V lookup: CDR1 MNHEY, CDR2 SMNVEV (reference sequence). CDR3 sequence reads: CASSLNVFSGGRNEQFF.

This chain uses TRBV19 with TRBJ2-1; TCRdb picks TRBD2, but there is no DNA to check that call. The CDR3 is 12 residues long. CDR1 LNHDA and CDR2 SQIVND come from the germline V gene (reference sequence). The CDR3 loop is CASSLAPLEQFF.

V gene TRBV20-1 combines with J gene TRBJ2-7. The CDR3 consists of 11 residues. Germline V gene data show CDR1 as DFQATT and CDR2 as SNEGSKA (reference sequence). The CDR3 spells CSVFWGPEQYF.

CDR3 protein: CSVEVGSSYEQYF. The chain combines TRBV29-1 with TRBJ2-7. CDR1 is SQVTM and CDR2 is ANQGSEA in the germline V gene. This CDR3 has 13 amino acids.

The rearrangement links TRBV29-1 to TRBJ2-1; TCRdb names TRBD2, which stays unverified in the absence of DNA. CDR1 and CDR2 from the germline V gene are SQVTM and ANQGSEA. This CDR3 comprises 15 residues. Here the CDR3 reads CSPYLDAGGWYEQFF.

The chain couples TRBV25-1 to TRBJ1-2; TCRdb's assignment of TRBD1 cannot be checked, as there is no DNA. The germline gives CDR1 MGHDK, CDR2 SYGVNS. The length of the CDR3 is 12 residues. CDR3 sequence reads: CASSETGNGYTF.

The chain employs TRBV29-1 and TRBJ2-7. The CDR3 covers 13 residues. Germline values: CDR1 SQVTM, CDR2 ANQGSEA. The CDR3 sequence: CSVAGPYSYEQYF.

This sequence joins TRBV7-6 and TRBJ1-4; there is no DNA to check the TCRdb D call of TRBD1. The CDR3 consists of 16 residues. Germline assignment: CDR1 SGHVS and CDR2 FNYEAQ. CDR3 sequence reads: CASSPAPGPAIAKLFF.

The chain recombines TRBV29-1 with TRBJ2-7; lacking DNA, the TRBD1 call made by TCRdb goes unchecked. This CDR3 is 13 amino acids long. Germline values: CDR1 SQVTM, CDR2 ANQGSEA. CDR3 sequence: CSVGAGKSYEQYF.

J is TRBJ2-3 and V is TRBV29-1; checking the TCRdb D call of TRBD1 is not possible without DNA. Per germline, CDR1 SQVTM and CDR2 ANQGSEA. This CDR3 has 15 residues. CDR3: CSVEGGQVSTDTQYF.

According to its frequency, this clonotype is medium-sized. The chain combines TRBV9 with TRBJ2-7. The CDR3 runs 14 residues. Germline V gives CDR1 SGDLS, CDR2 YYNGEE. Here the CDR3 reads CASSVTGSSYEQYF.

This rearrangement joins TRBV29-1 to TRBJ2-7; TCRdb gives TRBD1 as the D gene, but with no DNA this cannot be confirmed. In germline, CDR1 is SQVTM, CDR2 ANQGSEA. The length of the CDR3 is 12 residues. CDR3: CSVLPGGYEQYF.

The CDR3 reads CSVDFGGADTQYF. The chain joins TRBV29-1 to TRBJ2-3; TCRdb picks TRBD1, but there is no DNA to check that call. Germline V gene lookup returns CDR1 SQVTM and CDR2 ANQGSEA. The CDR3 loop spans 13 amino acids.

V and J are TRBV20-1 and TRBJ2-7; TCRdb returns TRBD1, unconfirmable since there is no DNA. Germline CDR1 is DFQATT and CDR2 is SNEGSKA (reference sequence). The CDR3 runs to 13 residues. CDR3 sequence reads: CSARDRENYEQYF.

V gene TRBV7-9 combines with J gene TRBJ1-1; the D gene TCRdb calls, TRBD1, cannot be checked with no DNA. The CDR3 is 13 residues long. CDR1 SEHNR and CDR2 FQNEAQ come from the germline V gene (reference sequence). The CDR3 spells CASRQGSNTEAFF.

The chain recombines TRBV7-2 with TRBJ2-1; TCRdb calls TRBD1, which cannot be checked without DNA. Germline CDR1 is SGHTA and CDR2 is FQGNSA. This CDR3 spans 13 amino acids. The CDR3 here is CASSLTGAWEQFF. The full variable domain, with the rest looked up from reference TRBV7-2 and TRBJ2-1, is GAGVSQSPSNKVTEKGKDVELRCDPISGHTALYWYRQSLGQGLEFLIYFQGNSAPDKSGLPSDRFSAERTGGSVSTLTIQRTQQEDSAVYLCASSLTGAWEQFFGPGTRLTVL.

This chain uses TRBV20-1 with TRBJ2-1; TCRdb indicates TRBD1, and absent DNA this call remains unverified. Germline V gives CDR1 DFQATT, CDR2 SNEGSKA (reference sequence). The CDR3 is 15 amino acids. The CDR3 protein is CSARLQGYYYNEQFF.